The source of this TCR beta chain is a study of control samples from healthy donors and cancer patients. This clone was observed a single time. Profiling relied on immunoSEQ multiplex PCR, and the TCRdb table lists in-frame clones only, not all of them. The sample records tens of thousands of clones, about 88% being singletons. V lost 1 base and J lost 6, with 10 bases in between. The CDR3 covers 14 residues. Germline V gene data show CDR1 as LGHNA and CDR2 as YNFKEQ. The sequence came from a man aged 50 or older with head and neck cancer. The rearrangement links TRBV4-2 to TRBJ1-5; TRBD1 might be the D (5 bases). Sequencing input: PBMCs. Here the CDR3 DNA reads TGTGCCAGCAGCCAAGGGGACTCCGGTCAGCCCCAGCATTTT. Translation gives CASSQGDSGQPQHF.